This entry features one T cell receptor (beta chain) sequence. Its antigen is not known. TCRdb's table, derived via immunoSEQ multiplex PCR, lists solely in-frame clones and lacks some. The table includes about 140,000 clones, 90% to 95% detected once. This sample is drawn from a study of T cell responses to AZD1222 COVID-19 vaccine. Study-level findings and limits: The study found Spike-specific TCR breadth and depth rose after two AZD1222 doses. In all cases, repertoires were sampled only after the peak T cell response. At study baseline, merely several AZD1222 recipients were seropositive.

Trimming took 8 bases from V and 6 from J; bases not matched to a gene: 13. The CDR3 covers 15 residues. CDR1 is SNHLY, CDR2 FYNNEI, per germline. This TCR came from an adult who received the AZD1222 COVID-19 vaccine. Sample: peripheral blood, taken 28 days after the second AZD1222 dose. The V call is TRBV2, the J call TRBJ2-7; 10 bases line up with TRBD2. Here the CDR3 reads CASVLAGVGGAEQYF. The CDR3 DNA follows: TGTGCCAGCGTTCTAGCGGGAGTGGGGGGTGCCGAGCAGTACTTC.